The rows below give T cell receptor beta chains drawn from one sample of a study of blood T cell repertoires in COVID-19. Sequencing used immunoSEQ multiplex PCR; TCRdb keeps in-frame clones, though not all of them. The sample has approximately 150,000 clones, approximately 90% seen once. Source material: peripheral blood. The receptor source for this set is a woman aged 55-70 years with active or convalescent COVID-19. The CDR3 runs from the conserved cysteine through the conserved F or W. D genes are given only for firm matches. Clone size is shown for a subset of rows, as once, few, many or a class of expanded clone.

d_gene | abundance | j_gene | v_gene | CDR3aa | CDR3nt
TRBD1 | NA | TRBJ1-2 | TRBV2 | CASSDRTGVGYTF | TGTGCCAGCAGTGACAGGACAGGGGTTGGCTACACCTTC
TRBD1 | NA | TRBJ1-2 | TRBV10-1 | CASSVGDRGGNGYTF | TGCGCCAGCAGTGTTGGCGACAGGGGGGGAAATGGCTACACCTTC
NA | NA | TRBJ1-1 | TRBV27 | CASSLWPGVNTEAFF | TGTGCCAGCAGTTTATGGCCAGGCGTGAACACTGAAGCTTTCTTT
TRBD1 | once | TRBJ1-3 | TRBV6-6 | CASARDRVLRGNTIYF | TGTGCCAGCGCCCGGGACAGGGTGCTGAGAGGAAACACCATATATTTT
TRBD1 | NA | TRBJ1-5 | TRBV18 | CASAPGQTNQPQHF | TGTGCCAGCGCGCCGGGACAGACTAATCAGCCCCAGCATTTT
TRBD2 | NA | TRBJ2-1 | TRBV7-2 | CASSSPPSGGAYNEQFF | TGTGCCAGCAGCTCTCCGCCTAGCGGGGGGGCCTACAATGAGCAGTTCTTC
NA | NA | TRBJ1-3 | TRBV6-1 | CASSERQGPGNTIYF | TGTGCCAGCAGTGAAAGGCAGGGGCCTGGAAACACCATATATTTT
NA | NA | TRBJ1-2 | TRBV2 | CASSWEGMGYGYTF | TGTGCCAGCAGTTGGGAGGGAATGGGCTATGGCTACACCTTC
TRBD2 | few | TRBJ2-1 | TRBV7-2 | CASSVSGGAFGEQFF | TGTGCCAGCAGCGTAAGCGGGGGGGCGTTCGGCGAGCAGTTCTTC
TRBD1 | few | TRBJ1-1 | TRBV5-1 | CASSSTGDRGGTEAFF | TGCGCCAGCAGCTCAACCGGGGACAGGGGAGGTACTGAAGCTTTCTTT
TRBD2 | NA | TRBJ2-5 | TRBV3-1/TRBV3-2 | CASSSRIRGGAKETQYF | TGTGCCAGCAGCTCCCGAATACGCGGGGGGGCGAAAGAGACCCAGTACTTC
NA | NA | TRBJ2-3 | TRBV7-9 | CASRESGGLTDTQYF | TGTGCCAGCAGGGAATCAGGGGGACTCACAGATACGCAGTATTTT
NA | NA | TRBJ1-2 | TRBV6-2/TRBV6-3 | CASSRDSLTGYTF | TGTGCCAGCAGTCGGGACTCCTTGACGGGCTACACCTTC
TRBD1 | NA | TRBJ1-5 | TRBV3-1/TRBV3-2 | CASSQQGGQPQHF | TGTGCCAGCAGCCAGCAGGGGGGCCAGCCCCAGCATTTT
NA | NA | TRBJ1-5 | TRBV18 | CASSSGAGQPQHF | TGTGCCAGCTCAAGTGGGGCTGGTCAGCCCCAGCATTTT
TRBD1 | NA | TRBJ1-4 | TRBV12-3/TRBV12-4 | CASKTGGYEKLFF | TGTGCCAGCAAGACAGGGGGCTATGAAAAACTGTTTTTT
NA | NA | TRBJ2-5 | TRBV5-4 | CASSGDWEQETQYF | TGTGCCAGCAGCGGGGACTGGGAGCAAGAGACCCAGTACTTC
TRBD1 | NA | TRBJ2-7 | TRBV10-3 | CATGSGMDRNYEQYF | TGTGCCACCGGTTCGGGCATGGACAGGAACTACGAGCAGTACTTC
TRBD1 | NA | TRBJ2-1 | TRBV5-4 | CASSLGGQSYYNEQFF | TGTGCCAGCAGCTTGGGGGGACAGAGCTATTACAATGAGCAGTTCTTC
TRBD2 | NA | TRBJ2-7 | TRBV27 | CASSSGLAGGESKLSYEQYF | TGTGCCAGCAGTTCCGGACTAGCGGGGGGAGAATCTAAATTATCCTACGAGCAGTACTTC
TRBD2 | once | TRBJ2-2 | TRBV11-3 | CASSLTTSGGLNTGELFF | TGTGCCAGCAGCTTGACCACTAGCGGGGGCCTGAACACCGGGGAGCTGTTTTTT
TRBD1 | once | TRBJ1-1 | TRBV19 | CASSGDRGRTEAFF | TGTGCCAGTAGTGGGGACAGGGGAAGAACTGAAGCTTTCTTT
TRBD1 | NA | TRBJ1-2 | TRBV2 | CASSPRQGAVYGYTF | TGTGCCAGCAGTCCACGACAGGGGGCGGTCTATGGCTACACCTTC
TRBD2 | NA | TRBJ2-7 | TRBV7-9 | CASSGSGGPSYEQYF | TGTGCCAGCAGCGGCTCGGGGGGACCTTCCTACGAGCAGTACTTC
TRBD1 | NA | TRBJ2-3 | TRBV7-7 | CASSLGTGTSTDTQYF | TGTGCTAGCAGCTTGGGGACAGGGACTAGCACAGATACGCAGTATTTT